These 27 T cell receptor beta chains were sequenced from one sample in a study of blood T cell repertoires in COVID-19 (dated by TCRdb to the early 2020s). Library construction relied on the immunoSEQ multiplex PCR assay. TCRdb took this table from immuneACCESS and kept in-frame rearrangements with V and J called. Such tables lack part of the clones; where checked against another copy, unresolved V genes explain under half of the gap, and the rest is unexplained. This sample holds approximately 180,000 clones; approximately 85% were observed only once. The biggest ten clones account for approximately 9.9% of the sample. Sequenced material: peripheral blood. Receptors originate from a human donor with active or convalescent COVID-19. The donor label of this sample is uncertain.

This sequence joins TRBV5-1 and TRBJ2-5; weak D call: TRBD1 (6 bases). V was pared by 0 bases and J by 4 bases, with 10 bases between. Per the germline V gene, CDR1 is SGHRS and CDR2 is YFSETQ. CDR3 size: 14 residues. In DNA form, the CDR3 reads TGCGCCAGCAGCTTGGTAGTGGGGGCAGAGACCCAGTACTTC. It codes for CASSLVVGAETQYF.

The CDR3 region is CASRLQETQYF. The CDR3 bases are TGCGCCAGCAGACTCCAAGAGACCCAGTACTTC. The chain has TRBV5-1 and TRBJ2-5; D is unclear. This CDR3 has 11 residues. V lost 5 bases to trimming and J lost 1 base, with 3 bases between them. Germline-derived CDR1 and CDR2 are SGHRS and YFSETQ.

This clone was counted once. The chain joins TRBV28 to TRBJ1-6; TRBD1 might be the D (6 bases). CDR3 length: 15 residues. With 6 bases removed from V and 5 bases from J, the gap between germline ends came to 14 bases. Germline CDR1 MDHEN, CDR2 SYDVKM. This CDR3 reads CASRAQGGNNSPLHF. In nucleotides, the CDR3 is TGTGCCAGCAGGGCACAGGGTGGTAATAATTCACCCCTCCACTTT. Full variable domain (rest looked up from reference TRBV28 and TRBJ1-6): DVKVTQSSRYLVKRTGEKVFLECVQDMDHENMFWYRQDPGLGLRLIYFSYDVKMKEKGDIPEGYSVSREKKERFSLILESASTNQTSMYLCASRAQGGNNSPLHFGNGTRLTVT.

The sample holds one count of this clone. This chain connects TRBV27 to TRBJ1-1; TRBD1 aligns across 8 bases. Per the germline V gene, CDR1 is MNHEY and CDR2 is SMNVEV (reference sequence). V lost 6 bases, J lost 5 bases, and 11 bases stayed unmatched. The CDR3 extends over 15 amino acids. The CDR3 region has the DNA TGTGCCAGCAGAACCTTGACAGGGGCAGAGACTGAAGCTTTCTTT. This codes for CASRTLTGAETEAFF.

V and J are TRBV3-1 (or the pseudogene TRBV3-2) and TRBJ2-5, with 12 positions matching TRBD2. Germline CDR1 reads LGHDT; CDR2 reads YNNKEL (reference sequence). The CDR3 spans 16 residues. V lost 4 bases to trimming and J lost 5 bases; unmatched junction nucleotides: 8. This chain's CDR3 is CASSPTSGGPRETQYF. CDR3 nucleotides: TGTGCCAGCAGCCCGACTAGCGGGGGCCCTCGGGAGACCCAGTACTTC.

The chain has TRBV10-3 and TRBJ1-5, with no clear D. Trimming took 0 bases from V and 4 from J, leaving 10 bases between them. This CDR3 has 15 amino acids. Germline CDR1 reads ENHRY; CDR2 reads SYGVKD. The DNA of the CDR3 is TGTGCCATCAGTGAGTCAAAGGACTCGAATCAGCCCCAGCATTTT. Translation gives CAISESKDSNQPQHF.

This chain links TRBV12-3 or TRBV12-4 with TRBJ2-7; 9 positions agree with TRBD1. The CDR3 totals 13 residues. J lost 6 bases, V lost 4 bases, and 4 bases had no gene match. This CDR3 reads CASSWTGEGEQYF. In DNA form, the CDR3 reads TGTGCCAGCAGTTGGACAGGGGAGGGCGAGCAGTACTTC.

The chain has TRBV6-5 and TRBJ2-3; 9 bases are a match to TRBD2. Trimming cost V 10 bases and J 5 bases; bases outside gene matches: 7. The CDR3 totals 13 residues. Germline CDR1 is MNHEY and CDR2 is SVGAGI. CDR3 sequence: CAINSGRKDTQYF. In DNA form, the CDR3 reads TGTGCCATCAATAGCGGGAGAAAAGATACGCAGTATTTT.

V gene TRBV5-1 combines with J gene TRBJ2-7, with TRBD2 matching over 9 bases. Germline V gene lookup returns CDR1 SGHRS and CDR2 YFSETQ. CDR3 length equals 15 residues. J lost 0 bases, V lost 0 bases, and 1 base had no gene match. CDR3 bases: TGCGCCAGCAGCTTGGGTAGCGGGGGCTCCTACGAGCAGTACTTC. This sequence encodes CASSLGSGGSYEQYF.

The chain joins TRBV28 to TRBJ2-1; 7 nucleotides agree with TRBD2. Germline V CDR1 and CDR2: MDHEN, SYDVKM. V dropped 6 bases and J dropped 7; count of bases not matched to a gene: 15. The CDR3 covers 16 residues. The CDR3 DNA reads TGTGCCAGCAGGGCTCCGGGGGGAGGGCCCGTTAATGAGCAGTTCTTC. The encoded protein is CASRAPGGGPVNEQFF.

This rearrangement joins TRBV29-1 to TRBJ1-5; 10 bases fit TRBD1. The CDR3 is made up of 15 amino acids. After removal of 1 base from V and 3 bases from J, the junction contained 3 bases not matched to a gene. The V gene's germline CDR1 is SQVTM and CDR2 ANQGSEA. CDR3 sequence (DNA): TGCAGCGTTGAAGTCGGGACAGGGGTCAATCAGCCCCAGCATTTT. This encodes CSVEVGTGVNQPQHF.

The chain employs TRBV4-3 and TRBJ2-3; D is unclear. The ends were cut back, 0 bases at V and 5 bases at J, with 6 bases in the middle. The CDR3 is 13 residues long. CDR1 is LGHNA, CDR2 YSLEER, per germline. CDR3 coding DNA: TGCGCCAGCAGCCAAGAGTTACAAGATACGCAGTATTTT. Translation gives CASSQELQDTQYF.

The chain has TRBV2 and TRBJ2-7, with 10 bases aligning to TRBD2. The CDR3 is 17 residues long. V gave up 4 bases and J gave up 1 base; unmatched junction bases: 10. The germline V gene encodes CDR1 SNHLY and CDR2 FYNNEI. CDR3 amino acids: CASSGLGYSGRSYEQYF. CDR3 sequence (DNA): TGTGCCAGCAGTGGATTAGGGTATAGCGGGAGGTCCTACGAGCAGTACTTC.

This sequence joins TRBV11-3 and TRBJ1-2; 8 positions match TRBD1. This CDR3 contains 15 residues. Trimming removed 5 bases from V and 7 bases from J; junction bases left unmatched: 12. Germline V gives CDR1 SGHNT, CDR2 YENEEA. The DNA for the CDR3 is TGTGCCAGCAGCCCCCCTGCCAGGGGGCTGAGTGGCTACACCTTC. It codes for CASSPPARGLSGYTF.

This chain uses TRBV6-5 with TRBJ1-5; TRBD1 aligns across 8 bases. V lost 6 bases, J lost 2 bases, and 3 bases stayed unmatched. Germline lookup yields CDR1 MNHEY and CDR2 SVGAGI. This CDR3 has 14 residues. CDR3 bases: TGTGCCAGCAGAAGGACAGGGCGCAATCAGCCCCAGCATTTT. It specifies CASRRTGRNQPQHF.

The chain recombines TRBV10-3 with TRBJ2-5; tentative D call: TRBD1 (6 bases). Between the trimmed V and J ends, which lost 3 bases and 5 bases, there was a span of 10 bases. This CDR3 has 13 amino acids. Per the germline V gene, CDR1 is ENHRY and CDR2 is SYGVKD. CDR3 amino acids: CAISDRGWETQYF. DNA for the CDR3: TGTGCCATCAGTGACAGGGGCTGGGAGACCCAGTACTTC.

This clone was detected a few times. This chain links TRBV6-4 with TRBJ2-1; the match to TRBD2 covers 8 bases. V trimming: 8 bases; J trimming: 8 bases; junction bases outside the gene matches: 8. The CDR3 loop spans 13 amino acids. Germline CDR1 is MRHNA and CDR2 is SNTAGT. This CDR3 is CASSFRGGDEQFF. CDR3 nucleotides: TGTGCCAGCTCCTTCCGGGGGGGCGATGAGCAGTTCTTC.

The chain joins TRBV7-3 to TRBJ2-3; no reliable D call. Trimming took 1 base from V and 2 from J, leaving 7 bases between them. Germline V gives CDR1 SGHTA, CDR2 FQGTGA. The CDR3 is 14 amino acids. The CDR3 DNA reads as TGTGCCAGCAGCTTAATCGGTGACACAGATACGCAGTATTTT. Protein: CASSLIGDTDTQYF.

The gene calls are TRBV9 and TRBJ1-3; D is perhaps TRBD1 (5 bases). Per the germline V gene, CDR1 is SGDLS and CDR2 is YYNGEE. V was clipped by 0 bases and J by 0 bases, with 13 bases between them. This CDR3 comprises 17 residues. CDR3: CASSVDGRASSGNTIYF. Written as DNA, the CDR3 is TGTGCCAGCAGCGTAGATGGCAGGGCAAGCTCTGGAAACACCATATATTTT.

DNA for the CDR3: TGTGCCAGCAGGGACAGTACCTATACGCAGTATTTT. Translated, it gives CASRDSTYTQYF. V and J are TRBV25-1 and TRBJ2-3; tentatively, D is TRBD1 (6 bases). V was pared by 6 bases and J by 7 bases, with 11 bases between. CDR1 and CDR2 (germline): MGHDK, SYGVNS. The CDR3 has 12 residues.

The J gene is TRBJ2-6, the V gene TRBV7-6; D unresolved. Trimming left V 5 bases short and J 3 bases short, with 5 bases between. This CDR3 spans 13 amino acids. The germline CDR1 and CDR2 sequences are SGHVS and FNYEAQ. Here the CDR3 reads CASSRGGANVLTF. The CDR3 region has the DNA TGTGCCAGCAGCCGAGGTGGGGCCAACGTCCTGACTTTC. Full variable domain (missing parts from reference TRBV7-6 and TRBJ2-6): GAGVSQSPRYKVTKRGQDVALRCDPISGHVSLYWYRQALGQGPEFLTYFNYEAQQDKSGLPNDRFSAERPEGSISTLTIQRTEQRDSAMYRCASSRGGANVLTFGAGSRLTVL.

The V gene is TRBV6-6, the J gene TRBJ2-1; 9 bases fit TRBD2. Germline assignment: CDR1 MNHNY and CDR2 SVGAGI (reference sequence). The V and J ends lost 0 bases and 5 bases, in that order; junction bases with no gene match: 5. The CDR3 contains 16 residues. CDR3 in amino acids: CASSYSRLAGNNEQFF. Written as DNA, the CDR3 is TGTGCCAGCAGTTACTCGCGGCTAGCGGGGAACAATGAGCAGTTCTTC.

This clone was found once. V is TRBV7-9 and J is TRBJ1-4; TRBD1 is a possible D gene (5 bases). Trimming left V 11 bases short and J 9 bases short, with 16 bases between. CDR1 is SEHNR, CDR2 FQNEAQ, per germline (reference sequence). CDR3 size: 12 residues. This CDR3 reads CAVGTGGQKLFF. The CDR3 nucleotides are TGTGCCGTGGGCACAGGTGGGCAAAAACTGTTTTTT. The full variable domain, rest sourced from reference TRBV7-9 and TRBJ1-4, is DTGVSQNPRHKITKRGQNVTFRCDPISEHNRLYWYRQTLGQGPEFLTYFQNEAQLEKSRLLSDRFSAERPKGSFSTLEIQRTEQGDSAMYLCAVGTGGQKLFFGSGTQLSVL.

This chain connects TRBV25-1 to TRBJ2-3; 15 bases fit TRBD2. The germline V gene has CDR1 MGHDK and CDR2 SYGVNS. J was trimmed by 3 bases and V by 4 bases; bases with no gene match: 8. The CDR3 length is 18 residues. The CDR3 DNA is TGTGCCAGCAGTGCTGGACTAGCGGGAGGGTTGCGGACAGATACGCAGTATTTT. It translates to CASSAGLAGGLRTDTQYF.

This clone was recorded only once. The CDR3 loop reads CASSEGQGYAFF. The CDR3 DNA follows: TGCGCCAGCAGTGAGGGGCAGGGGTATGCTTTCTTT. The chain recombines TRBV10-2 with TRBJ1-1, with a possible D match to TRBD1 (6 bases). The ends were cut back, 2 bases at V and 11 bases at J, with 12 bases in the middle. CDR3 length: 12 residues. Germline CDR1 and CDR2: WSHSY and SAAADI.

V usage is TRBV28 and J usage is TRBJ2-1, with D maybe TRBD1 (5 bases). The CDR3 is 15 amino acids. Trimming left V 3 bases short and J 10 bases short, with 19 bases between. Germline values: CDR1 MDHEN, CDR2 SYDVKM. The chain's CDR3 is CASSFPGLRAPEQFF. In DNA form, the CDR3 reads TGTGCCAGCAGTTTTCCAGGGCTTCGGGCGCCGGAGCAGTTCTTC.

The rearrangement joins TRBV24-1 to TRBJ2-7, with a possible D match to TRBD1 (5 bases). The V gene lost 4 bases and the J gene lost 1 base, with 7 bases spanning the gap. From germline, CDR1 is KGHDR and CDR2 SFDVKD. The length of the CDR3 is 13 residues. CDR3 DNA: TGTGCCACCAGTGACCCAGGGTCCTACGAGCAGTACTTC. It yields the protein CATSDPGSYEQYF.